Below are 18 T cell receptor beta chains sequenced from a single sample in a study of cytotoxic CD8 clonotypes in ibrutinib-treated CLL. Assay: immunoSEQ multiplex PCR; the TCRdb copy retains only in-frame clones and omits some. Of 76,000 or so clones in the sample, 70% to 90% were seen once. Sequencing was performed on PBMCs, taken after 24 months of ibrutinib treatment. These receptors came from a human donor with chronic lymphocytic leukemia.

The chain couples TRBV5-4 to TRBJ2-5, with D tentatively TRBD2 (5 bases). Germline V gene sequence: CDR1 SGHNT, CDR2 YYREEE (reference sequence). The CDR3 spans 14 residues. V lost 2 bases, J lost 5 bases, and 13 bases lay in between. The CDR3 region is CASSLARRTETQYF. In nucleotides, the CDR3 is TGTGCCAGCAGCTTAGCCAGGAGGACGGAGACCCAGTACTTC.

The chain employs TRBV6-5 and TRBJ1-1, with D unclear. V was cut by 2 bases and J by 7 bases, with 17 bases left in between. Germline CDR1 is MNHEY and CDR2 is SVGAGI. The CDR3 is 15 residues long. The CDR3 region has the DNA TGTGCCAGCAGTTACACCGCCGGGAGGGATAGTGAAGCTTTCTTT. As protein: CASSYTAGRDSEAFF.

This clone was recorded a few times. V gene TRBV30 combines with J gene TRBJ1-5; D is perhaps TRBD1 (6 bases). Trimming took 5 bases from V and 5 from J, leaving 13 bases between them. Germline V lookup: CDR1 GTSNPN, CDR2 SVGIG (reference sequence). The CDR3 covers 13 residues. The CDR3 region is CAWATGIDQPQHF. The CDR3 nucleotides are TGTGCCTGGGCCACAGGGATCGATCAGCCCCAGCATTTT.

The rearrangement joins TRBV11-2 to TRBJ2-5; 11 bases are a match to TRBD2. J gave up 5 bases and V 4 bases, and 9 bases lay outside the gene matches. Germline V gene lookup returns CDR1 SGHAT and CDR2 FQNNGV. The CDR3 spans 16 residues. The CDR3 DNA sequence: TGTGCCAGCAGCTCCTTAGCGGGAGGGACCGCGGAGACCCAGTACTTC. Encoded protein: CASSSLAGGTAETQYF.

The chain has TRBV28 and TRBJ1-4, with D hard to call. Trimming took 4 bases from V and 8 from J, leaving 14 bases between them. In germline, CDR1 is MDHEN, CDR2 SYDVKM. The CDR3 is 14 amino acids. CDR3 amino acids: CASSSGGIGEKLFF. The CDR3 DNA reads TGTGCCAGCAGTTCTGGTGGAATTGGAGAAAAACTGTTTTTT.

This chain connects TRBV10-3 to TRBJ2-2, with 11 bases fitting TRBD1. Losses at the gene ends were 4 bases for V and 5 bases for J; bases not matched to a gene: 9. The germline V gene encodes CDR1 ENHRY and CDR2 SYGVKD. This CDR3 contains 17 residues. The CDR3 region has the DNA TGTGCCATCAGTGGAGGGCCCGGGACAGGGGGAACCGGGGAGCTGTTTTTT. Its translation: CAISGGPGTGGTGELFF.

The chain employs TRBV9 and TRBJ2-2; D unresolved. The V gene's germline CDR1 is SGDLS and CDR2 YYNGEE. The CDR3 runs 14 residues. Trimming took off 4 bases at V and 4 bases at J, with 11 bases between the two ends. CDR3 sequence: CASSPSPSTGELFF. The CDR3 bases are TGTGCCAGCAGCCCCTCACCATCCACCGGGGAGCTGTTTTTT.

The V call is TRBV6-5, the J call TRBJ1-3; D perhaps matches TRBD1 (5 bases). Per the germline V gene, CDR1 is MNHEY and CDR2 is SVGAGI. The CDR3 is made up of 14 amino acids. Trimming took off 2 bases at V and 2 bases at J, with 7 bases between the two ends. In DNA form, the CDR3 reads TGTGCCAGCAGTTACGGGACTCCTGGAAACACCATATATTTT. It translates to CASSYGTPGNTIYF.

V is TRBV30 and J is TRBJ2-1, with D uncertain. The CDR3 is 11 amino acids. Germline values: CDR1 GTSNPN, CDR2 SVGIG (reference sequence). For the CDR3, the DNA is TGTGCATATACAGTTCCTGCCCGGCAGTTCTTC. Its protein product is CAYTVPARQFF.

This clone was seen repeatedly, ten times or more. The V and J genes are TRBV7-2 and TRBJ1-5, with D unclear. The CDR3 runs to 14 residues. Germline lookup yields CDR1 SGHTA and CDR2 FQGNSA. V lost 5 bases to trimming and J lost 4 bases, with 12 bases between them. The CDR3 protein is CASSRTGINQPQHF. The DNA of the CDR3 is TGTGCCAGCAGCCGAACGGGGATAAATCAGCCCCAGCATTTT.

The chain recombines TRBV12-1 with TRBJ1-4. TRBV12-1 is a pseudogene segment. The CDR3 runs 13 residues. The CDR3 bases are TGTGCCACCAAAAAGAGAGTTAATGAAAAACTGTTTTTT. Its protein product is CATKKRVNEKLFF.

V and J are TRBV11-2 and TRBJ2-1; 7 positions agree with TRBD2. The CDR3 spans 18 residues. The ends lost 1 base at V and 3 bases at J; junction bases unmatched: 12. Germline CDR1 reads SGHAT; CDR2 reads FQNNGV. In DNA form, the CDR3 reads TGTGCCAGCAGCTTAGTCGTACTAGCGCTCGCCCGCTACAATGAGCAGTTCTTC. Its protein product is CASSLVVLALARYNEQFF.

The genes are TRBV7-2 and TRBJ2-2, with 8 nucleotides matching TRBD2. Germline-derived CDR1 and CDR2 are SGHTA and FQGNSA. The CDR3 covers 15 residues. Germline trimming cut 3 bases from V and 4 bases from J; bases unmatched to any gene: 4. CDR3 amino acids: CASSLDGRATGELFF. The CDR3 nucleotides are TGTGCCAGCAGCTTGGACGGGAGGGCCACCGGGGAGCTGTTTTTT.

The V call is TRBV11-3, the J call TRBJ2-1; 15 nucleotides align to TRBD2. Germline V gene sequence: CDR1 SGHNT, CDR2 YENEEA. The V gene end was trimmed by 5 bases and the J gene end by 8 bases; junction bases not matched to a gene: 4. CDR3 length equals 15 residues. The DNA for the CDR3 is TGTGCCAGCAGCCGGGGACTAGCGGGAGGTCATGAGCAGTTCTTC. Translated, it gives CASSRGLAGGHEQFF.

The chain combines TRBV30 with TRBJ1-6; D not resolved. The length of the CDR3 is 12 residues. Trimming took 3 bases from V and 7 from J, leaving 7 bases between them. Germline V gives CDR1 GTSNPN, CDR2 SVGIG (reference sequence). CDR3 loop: CAWRGANSPLHF. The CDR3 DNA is TGTGCCTGGAGGGGAGCGAATTCACCCCTCCACTTT.

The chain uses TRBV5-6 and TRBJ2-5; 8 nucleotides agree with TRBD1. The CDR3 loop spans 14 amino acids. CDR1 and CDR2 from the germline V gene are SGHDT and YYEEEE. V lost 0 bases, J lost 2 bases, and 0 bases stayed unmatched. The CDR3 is CASSLDRGQETQYF. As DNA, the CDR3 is TGTGCCAGCAGCTTGGACAGGGGGCAAGAGACCCAGTACTTC.

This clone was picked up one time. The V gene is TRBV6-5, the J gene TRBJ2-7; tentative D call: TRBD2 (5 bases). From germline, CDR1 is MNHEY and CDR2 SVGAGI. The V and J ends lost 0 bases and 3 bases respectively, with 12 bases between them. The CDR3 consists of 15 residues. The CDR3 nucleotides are TGTGCCAGCAGTTACTCCGGCGGGTTAGGCTACGAGCAGTACTTC. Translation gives CASSYSGGLGYEQYF.

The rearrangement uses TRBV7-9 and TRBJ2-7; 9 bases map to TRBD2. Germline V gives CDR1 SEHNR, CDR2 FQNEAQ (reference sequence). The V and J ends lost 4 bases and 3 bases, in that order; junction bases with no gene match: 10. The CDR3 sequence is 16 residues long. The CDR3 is CASSSSRTSASYEQYF. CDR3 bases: TGTGCCAGCAGCTCATCCAGGACTAGCGCGAGCTACGAGCAGTACTTC.